The entry that follows covers one T cell receptor (beta chain) sequence. Antigen: not known. A J-beta primer mix and a sample-barcoded 5' primer were used in a second PCR of roughly 6 to 12 cycles. TCRdb re-analysed the 5' RACE reads in MiXCR, keeping a single row per CDR3 protein. The sample has some 1.8 million distinct CDR3 sequences, about two fifths seen once. This entry belongs to a study of blood T cells in healthy people across ages. Study details: The template switching approach captured approximately one barcoded beta molecule for every two T cells. Findings and caveats of the study: The long-lived group displayed more naive CD4+ cells, plus higher diversity, than the aged donors did. Possibly confounding the expanded clonotype changes was the fact that donor CMV status was unknown.

Researchers isolated at least 7 million PBMCs per sample. Trimming removed 1 base from V and 5 bases from J; junction bases left unmatched: 9. This CDR3 has 17 amino acids. Germline V CDR1 and CDR2: LGHNA, YNFKEQ. The V and J genes are TRBV4-2 and TRBJ1-2; 11 bases match TRBD1. The sequence came from a human donor in good health. Sequenced material: blood. CDR3 residues: CASSQVGGGQGAYGYTF. The CDR3 DNA sequence: TGTGCCAGCAGCCAAGTGGGAGGTGGACAGGGGGCGTATGGCTACACCTTC.